A selection of T cell receptor beta chains follows, all from one sample in a study of beta chain features in type 1 diabetes. Sequencing used immunoSEQ multiplex PCR; TCRdb keeps in-frame clones, though not all of them. The sample has 250,000 to 350,000 clones; approximately 14% are singletons. Sequences were obtained from central memory CD4+ T cells from blood. All receptors derive from a man younger than 45 in good health. Each CDR3 is given with its conserved first and last residue. Fields, in order: V gene, D gene, clone size, J gene, CDR3 length, CDR3 DNA, CDR3 protein. D genes are given only for firm matches. Clone size is shown for a subset of rows, as once, few, many or a class of expanded clone.

V gene: TRBV18; D gene: .; clone size: .; J gene: TRBJ2-5; CDR3 length: 10; CDR3 DNA: TGTGCCAGCTCACAAGAGACCCAGTACTTC; CDR3 protein: CASSQETQYF
V gene: TRBV18; D gene: TRBD1; clone size: .; J gene: TRBJ2-7; CDR3 length: 15; CDR3 DNA: TGTGCCAGCTCATACACAGGGGGCATTTTCTACGAGCAGTACTTC; CDR3 protein: CASSYTGGIFYEQYF
V gene: TRBV6-6; D gene: TRBD1; clone size: .; J gene: TRBJ1-4; CDR3 length: 14; CDR3 DNA: TGTGCCAGCAGTTGGGGACAGGATAATGAAAAACTGTTTTTT; CDR3 protein: CASSWGQDNEKLFF
V gene: TRBV27; D gene: TRBD2; clone size: .; J gene: TRBJ2-7; CDR3 length: 18; CDR3 DNA: TGTGCCAGCAGTTTAACATTCGCGCGGGGGTCGGGCCCCTACGAGCAGTACTTC; CDR3 protein: CASSLTFARGSGPYEQYF
V gene: TRBV6-5; D gene: .; clone size: .; J gene: TRBJ1-2; CDR3 length: 15; CDR3 DNA: TGTGCCAGCAGTTACACACTACAGGAAAACTATGGCTACACCTTC; CDR3 protein: CASSYTLQENYGYTF
V gene: TRBV7-2; D gene: TRBD1; clone size: many; J gene: TRBJ1-2; CDR3 length: 14; CDR3 DNA: TGTGCCAGCAGCTTAGACAGGGGGGCCTATGGCTACACCTTC; CDR3 protein: CASSLDRGAYGYTF
V gene: TRBV7-2; D gene: .; clone size: many; J gene: TRBJ1-5; CDR3 length: 13; CDR3 DNA: TGTGCCAGCGGCGTCGGATATGGTCAGCCCCAGCATTTT; CDR3 protein: CASGVGYGQPQHF
V gene: TRBV5-4; D gene: TRBD2; clone size: few; J gene: TRBJ2-5; CDR3 length: 15; CDR3 DNA: TGTGCCAGCAGCTACAACCTAGCGGGGGTGGAGACCCAGTACTTC; CDR3 protein: CASSYNLAGVETQYF
V gene: TRBV15; D gene: TRBD1; clone size: many; J gene: TRBJ2-6; CDR3 length: 13; CDR3 DNA: TGTGCCACCAGCAGAGAACAGGGGGGCGTCCTGACTTTC; CDR3 protein: CATSREQGGVLTF
V gene: TRBV4-1; D gene: TRBD1; clone size: few; J gene: TRBJ1-5; CDR3 length: 17; CDR3 DNA: TGCGCCAGCAGCCAAGATGGACAGGGGATCGCCAATCAGCCCCAGCATTTT; CDR3 protein: CASSQDGQGIANQPQHF
V gene: TRBV10-3; D gene: .; clone size: few; J gene: TRBJ1-5; CDR3 length: 14; CDR3 DNA: TGTGCCATCAGTGAGTCGGCTAGGGATCAGCCCCAGCATTTT; CDR3 protein: CAISESARDQPQHF
V gene: TRBV11-3; D gene: TRBD1; clone size: few; J gene: TRBJ2-3; CDR3 length: 14; CDR3 DNA: TGTGCCAGCAGCCTCCGACAGGGGGACGGCACGCAGTATTTT; CDR3 protein: CASSLRQGDGTQYF
V gene: TRBV5-5; D gene: .; clone size: .; J gene: TRBJ2-5; CDR3 length: 15; CDR3 DNA: TGTGCCAGCAGCTCTGCACTAGCAGACCAAGAGACCCAGTACTTC; CDR3 protein: CASSSALADQETQYF
V gene: TRBV18; D gene: .; clone size: few; J gene: TRBJ2-7; CDR3 length: 12; CDR3 DNA: TGTGCCAGCTCACCAACACTTTACGAGCAGTACTTC; CDR3 protein: CASSPTLYEQYF
V gene: TRBV2; D gene: TRBD2; clone size: many; J gene: TRBJ2-1; CDR3 length: 16; CDR3 DNA: TGTGCCAGCAGTTTGCGACGGCTAGCGGTCACAGATGAGCAGTTCTTC; CDR3 protein: CASSLRRLAVTDEQFF
V gene: TRBV28; D gene: .; clone size: few; J gene: TRBJ1-5; CDR3 length: 14; CDR3 DNA: TGTGCCAGCAGTTTATTACTGGAGAATCAGCCCCAGCATTTT; CDR3 protein: CASSLLLENQPQHF
V gene: TRBV7-8; D gene: .; clone size: .; J gene: TRBJ2-2; CDR3 length: 15; CDR3 DNA: TGTGCCAGCAGCAAAAAGGGCAGGGGCACCGGGGAGCTGTTTTTT; CDR3 protein: CASSKKGRGTGELFF
V gene: TRBV11-3; D gene: TRBD1; clone size: .; J gene: TRBJ2-3; CDR3 length: 16; CDR3 DNA: TGTGCCAGCAGCTTAAGGGGTCAGGGGGCTTCAGATACGCAGTATTTT; CDR3 protein: CASSLRGQGASDTQYF
V gene: TRBV29-1; D gene: TRBD2; clone size: few; J gene: TRBJ2-5; CDR3 length: 15; CDR3 DNA: TGCAGCGTCCGGACTAGCGGGGGGAAACAAGAGACCCAGTACTTC; CDR3 protein: CSVRTSGGKQETQYF
V gene: TRBV14; D gene: .; clone size: few; J gene: TRBJ1-1; CDR3 length: 13; CDR3 DNA: TGTGCCAGCAGCCAGAGTAAGAACACTGAAGCTTTCTTT; CDR3 protein: CASSQSKNTEAFF
V gene: TRBV5-1; D gene: .; clone size: few; J gene: TRBJ2-1; CDR3 length: 14; CDR3 DNA: TGCGCCAGCGGATCTCATCTTCTCTGGGATGAGCAGTTCTTC; CDR3 protein: CASGSHLLWDEQFF
V gene: TRBV5-4; D gene: .; clone size: .; J gene: TRBJ2-4; CDR3 length: 16; CDR3 DNA: TGTGCCAGCAGCCCCGGGCAGGGGCTAGCCAAAAACATTCAGTACTTC; CDR3 protein: CASSPGQGLAKNIQYF
V gene: TRBV7-2; D gene: TRBD2; clone size: few; J gene: TRBJ2-3; CDR3 length: 15; CDR3 DNA: TGTGCCAGCAGCTCTAGCGGGGTTAGGACAGATACGCAGTATTTT; CDR3 protein: CASSSSGVRTDTQYF
V gene: TRBV6-6; D gene: TRBD2; clone size: .; J gene: TRBJ2-7; CDR3 length: 16; CDR3 DNA: TGTGCCAGCAGTAATCCGTCCCGCGCGGGGGGGATCGAGCAGTACTTC; CDR3 protein: CASSNPSRAGGIEQYF
V gene: TRBV19; D gene: .; clone size: many; J gene: TRBJ2-5; CDR3 length: 14; CDR3 DNA: TGTGCCAGTAGTACCCCAGGGAACCAAGAGACCCAGTACTTC; CDR3 protein: CASSTPGNQETQYF
V gene: TRBV9; D gene: .; clone size: few; J gene: TRBJ2-5; CDR3 length: 14; CDR3 DNA: TGTGCCAGCAGCTCCCCGACTCCGGGAGAGACCCAGTACTTC; CDR3 protein: CASSSPTPGETQYF
V gene: TRBV7-2; D gene: .; clone size: many; J gene: TRBJ2-5; CDR3 length: 13; CDR3 DNA: TGTGCCAGCAGGAATACCGGGACAGAGACCCAGTACTTC; CDR3 protein: CASRNTGTETQYF